A single sample gave rise to the 18 T cell receptor beta chains below, sequenced in a study of shared clonotypes between healthy human individuals. Assay: immunoSEQ multiplex PCR; the TCRdb copy retains only in-frame clones and omits some. The sample carries 1.5 million to 2.5 million clones, 85% to 95% recorded once. Naive-designated CD8 cells lacked CD45RO, were positively enriched for CCR7, and omitted terminally differentiated effector memory CD45RA+ cells. Sequencing was carried out using naive CD8+ T cells sorted from blood. The origin of the receptors is a man between 18 and 29 years old in good health.

Comment on this clone: An end of the junction differs from the germline gene, which may be a read error. The V call is TRBV7-9, the J call TRBJ2-2; D possibly matches TRBD1 or TRBD2 (5 bases each). Germline-derived CDR1 and CDR2 are SEHNR and FQNEAQ (reference sequence). The length of the CDR3 is 16 residues. CDR3 in amino acids: CASSSREGPNAGELFF. CDR3 coding DNA: TGTGCCAGCAGCTCCCGCGAGGGGCCGAACGCCGGGGAGCTGTTTTTT.

The chain recombines TRBV4-1 with TRBJ2-7, with 7 bases fitting TRBD2. This CDR3 is built from 15 residues. Germline V gene sequence: CDR1 MGHRA, CDR2 YSYEKL. V was clipped by 0 bases and J by 5 bases; unmatched bases: 7. CDR3 amino acids: CASSQDRTSYDEQYF. The CDR3 nucleotides are TGCGCCAGCAGCCAAGACAGGACTAGTTATGACGAGCAGTACTTC.

V usage is TRBV4-3 and J usage is TRBJ1-1; D is ambiguous. Germline CDR1 is LGHNA and CDR2 is YSLEER. The V and J ends lost 0 bases and 4 bases respectively, with 18 bases between them. This CDR3 is 17 amino acids long. The CDR3 nucleotides read TGCGCCAGCAGCCAAGATCTCTGGGCGGCGTGGGGCACTGAAGCTTTCTTT. Protein sequence: CASSQDLWAAWGTEAFF.

The J gene is TRBJ2-4, the V gene TRBV6-5, with D perhaps TRBD2 (6 bases). CDR3 size: 14 residues. The V gene's germline CDR1 is MNHEY and CDR2 SVGAGI. Trimming removed 11 bases at V and 1 base at J, with 15 bases between. CDR3 loop: CAAFGGEAKNIQYF. The CDR3 bases are TGTGCCGCGTTCGGGGGTGAGGCCAAAAACATTCAGTACTTC.

The chain has TRBV7-6 and TRBJ1-1; tentative D call: TRBD1 (5 bases). Trimming took off 6 bases at V and 5 bases at J, with 19 bases between the two ends. The CDR3 consists of 15 residues. Germline CDR1 reads SGHVS; CDR2 reads FNYEAQ. The CDR3 DNA is TGTGCCAGCAGAGCCGTTCAGGGCCCCTTAACTGAAGCTTTCTTT. As protein: CASRAVQGPLTEAFF.

The rearrangement uses TRBV7-3 and TRBJ2-1; no clear D. Germline CDR1 is SGHTA and CDR2 is FQGTGA. CDR3 length equals 13 residues. V was cut by 3 bases and J by 7 bases, with 10 bases left in between. CDR3 protein: CASSLVGSNEQFF. The DNA of the CDR3 is TGTGCCAGCAGCTTGGTTGGAAGTAATGAGCAGTTCTTC.

In DNA, the CDR3 is TGTGCCAGCAGCGTAGCTCGGGGTACTGGAAACACCATATATTTT. Protein product: CASSVARGTGNTIYF. This chain joins TRBV9 and TRBJ1-3; D gene uncertain. CDR1 and CDR2 from the germline V gene are SGDLS and YYNGEE. The ends were cut back, 0 bases at V and 2 bases at J, with 9 bases in the middle. CDR3 length equals 15 residues.

V is TRBV7-2 and J is TRBJ2-1, with D possibly being TRBD2 (7 bases). CDR1 and CDR2 from the germline V gene are SGHTA and FQGNSA. V was clipped by 6 bases and J by 9 bases, with 18 bases between them. The CDR3 covers 14 residues. The CDR3 coding sequence is TGTGCCAGCAGTCCAAGCGGAGGGGGGGTTGAGCAGTTCTTC. Translated: CASSPSGGGVEQFF.

This rearrangement joins TRBV4-1 to TRBJ2-7, with 7 positions matching TRBD1. After removal of 4 bases from V and 4 bases from J, the junction contained 10 bases not matched to a gene. Germline-derived CDR1 and CDR2 are MGHRA and YSYEKL. This CDR3 region has 15 residues. The CDR3 protein is CASSRATGLEYEQYF. CDR3 bases: TGCGCCAGCAGCCGCGCGACAGGGCTGGAGTACGAGCAGTACTTC.

The rearrangement joins TRBV7-2 to TRBJ2-1; 10 nucleotides align to TRBD2. Germline CDR1 SGHTA, CDR2 FQGNSA. The ends lost 4 bases at V and 4 bases at J; junction bases unmatched: 7. The CDR3 runs 16 residues. CDR3: CASSYLAGVRYNEQFF. The CDR3 bases are TGTGCCAGCAGCTATCTAGCGGGAGTTCGGTACAATGAGCAGTTCTTC.

A single count supports this clone. V gene TRBV27 combines with J gene TRBJ1-2, with 7 bases that match TRBD1. CDR1 MNHEY and CDR2 SMNVEV come from the germline V gene (reference sequence). J was trimmed by 4 bases and V by 3 bases; bases with no gene match: 14. This CDR3 has 17 amino acids. The DNA for the CDR3 is TGTGCCAGCAGTTTTGCGGGACAGCTCTTGACTGGCTATGGCTACACCTTC. It codes for CASSFAGQLLTGYGYTF.

V usage is TRBV4-1 and J usage is TRBJ1-2, with D uncertain. The V end was cut by 1 base, the J end by 4 bases, with 7 bases between. Germline V gene lookup returns CDR1 MGHRA and CDR2 YSYEKL. There are 13 residues in the CDR3. CDR3 sequence reads: CASSQAEFYGYTF. In nucleotides, the CDR3 is TGCGCCAGCAGCCAAGCTGAGTTCTATGGCTACACCTTC.

Points on this clone: A much larger clone is a single base away; this may be a read error. The chain couples TRBV27 to TRBJ1-1; a weak D match, TRBD1 (6 bases). V was trimmed by 0 bases and J by 1 base, leaving 6 bases between them. The germline gives CDR1 MNHEY, CDR2 SMNVEV (reference sequence). The CDR3 has 14 amino acids. CDR3 loop: CASSLSQGNTEAFF. The CDR3 nucleotides are TGTGCCAGCAGTTTATCACAGGGGAACACTGAAGCTTTCTTT.

The V gene is TRBV7-9, the J gene TRBJ2-7; TRBD2 agrees at 9 bases. The V gene end was trimmed by 8 bases and the J gene end by 5 bases; junction bases not matched to a gene: 7. Germline V lookup: CDR1 SEHNR, CDR2 FQNEAQ (reference sequence). The CDR3 extends over 13 amino acids. CDR3 in DNA: TGTGCCAGCTCGGTGGCGGGGGGGCACGAGCAGTACTTC. The encoded protein is CASSVAGGHEQYF.

The V gene is TRBV6-5, the J gene TRBJ2-5; D might be TRBD1 (5 bases). The germline V and J ends were trimmed by 6 bases and 5 bases, with 16 bases remaining between them. CDR1 is MNHEY and CDR2 is SVGAGI in the germline V gene. The length of the CDR3 is 14 residues. Here the CDR3 DNA reads TGTGCCAGCAGCCTTTGGGGCTTGGGTGAGACCCAGTACTTC. Its protein product is CASSLWGLGETQYF.

The J gene is TRBJ1-1, the V gene TRBV5-6; 9 nucleotides line up with TRBD1. V was pared by 4 bases and J by 7 bases, with 5 bases of the junction left unmatched. This CDR3 region has 13 residues. The germline CDR1 and CDR2 sequences are SGHDT and YYEEEE. The CDR3 protein is CASSKQGAVEAFF. The DNA for the CDR3 is TGTGCCAGCAGCAAACAGGGGGCGGTTGAAGCTTTCTTT.

A note on this clone: Other DNA sequences in this sample translate to the same CDR3. CDR3 sequence (DNA): TGTGCCAGCAGTTACGGGCTAGCGGTTGAGCAGTTCTTC. It encodes CASSYGLAVEQFF. The chain has TRBV6-5 and TRBJ2-1; 7 bases match TRBD2. The germline CDR1 and CDR2 sequences are MNHEY and SVGAGI. The CDR3 length is 13 residues. J was trimmed by 9 bases and V by 2 bases; bases with no gene match: 4.

The V gene is TRBV25-1, the J gene TRBJ2-3; D may correspond to TRBD1 or TRBD2 (5 bases each). The CDR3 runs 13 residues. V shed 8 bases and J shed 3 bases, with 12 bases lying between them. Germline V lookup: CDR1 MGHDK, CDR2 SYGVNS. The CDR3 DNA sequence: TGTGCCAGCGCCGGGGACGGAACAGATACGCAGTATTTT. It specifies CASAGDGTDTQYF.